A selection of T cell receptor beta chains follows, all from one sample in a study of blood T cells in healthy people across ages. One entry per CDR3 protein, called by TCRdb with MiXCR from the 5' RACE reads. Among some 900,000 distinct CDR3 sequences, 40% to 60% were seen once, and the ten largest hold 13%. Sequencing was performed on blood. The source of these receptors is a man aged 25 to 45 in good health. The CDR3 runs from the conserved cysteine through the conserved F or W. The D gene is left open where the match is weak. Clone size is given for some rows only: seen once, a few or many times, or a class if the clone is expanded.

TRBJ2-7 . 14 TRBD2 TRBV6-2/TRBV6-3 CASTMGGGVYEQYF TGTGCCAGCACCATGGGCGGGGGAGTATACGAGCAGTACTTC
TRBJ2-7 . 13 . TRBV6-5 CASSPLSPYEQYF TGTGCCAGCAGCCCACTAAGCCCCTACGAGCAGTACTTC
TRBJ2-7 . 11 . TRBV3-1 CAGSTDHEQYF TGTGCCGGCAGTACCGACCACGAGCAGTACTTC
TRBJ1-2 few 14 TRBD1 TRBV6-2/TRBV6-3 CASRATGGADGYTF TGTGCCAGCAGAGCGACAGGGGGCGCGGATGGCTACACCTTC
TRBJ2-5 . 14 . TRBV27 CASSAITAKETQYF TGTGCCAGCAGTGCCATAACCGCGAAAGAGACCCAGTACTTC
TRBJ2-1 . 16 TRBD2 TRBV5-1 CASSLGSSGPYNEQFF TGCGCCAGCAGCTTGGGTTCTAGCGGGCCGTACAATGAGCAGTTCTTC
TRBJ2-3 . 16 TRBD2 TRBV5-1 CASSARSSGGGDTQYF TGCGCCAGCAGCGCCCGATCTAGCGGGGGGGGAGATACGCAGTATTTT
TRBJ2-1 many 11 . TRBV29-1 CSVSGYNEQFF TGCAGCGTCTCGGGGTACAATGAGCAGTTCTTC
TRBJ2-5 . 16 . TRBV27 CASSFHSGGAEETQYF TGTGCCAGCAGTTTCCACTCAGGTGGGGCGGAAGAGACCCAGTACTTC
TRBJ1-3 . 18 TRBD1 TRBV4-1 CASSQGQGASGTGNTIYF TGCGCCAGCAGCCAAGGACAGGGGGCTTCAGGAACTGGAAACACCATATATTTT
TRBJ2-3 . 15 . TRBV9 CASSVAAYSTDTQYF TGTGCCAGCAGCGTCGCCGCTTATAGCACAGATACGCAGTATTTT
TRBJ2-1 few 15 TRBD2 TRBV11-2 CASSPGLADFFEQFF TGTGCCAGCAGCCCGGGACTAGCCGACTTTTTTGAGCAGTTCTTC
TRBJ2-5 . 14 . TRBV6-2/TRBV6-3 CASRAGRRQETQYF TGTGCCAGCCGAGCCGGGCGTCGGCAAGAGACCCAGTACTTC
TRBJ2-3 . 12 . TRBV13 CASSQPPGTQYF TGTGCCAGCAGCCAACCCCCTGGTACGCAGTATTTT
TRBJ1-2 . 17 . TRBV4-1 CASSQDPESVTNYGYTF TGCGCCAGCAGCCAAGATCCCGAATCGGTCACTAACTATGGCTACACCTTC
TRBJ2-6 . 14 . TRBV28 CASTTISGANVLTF TGTGCCAGTACCACCATCTCTGGGGCCAACGTCCTGACTTTC
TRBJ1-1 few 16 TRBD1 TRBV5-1 CASSRGQGRANTEAFF TGCGCCAGCAGCCGGGGACAGGGTCGGGCGAACACTGAAGCTTTCTTT